Each of the 4 T cell receptor beta chains below was sequenced from the same sample in a study of T cell responses to AZD1222 COVID-19 vaccine. Sequencing used immunoSEQ multiplex PCR; TCRdb keeps in-frame clones, though not all of them. The sample has 150,000 or so clones; approximately 90% are singletons. The sample was peripheral blood, taken 28 days after the second dose of the MenACWY control vaccine. These TCRs come from an adult who received the MenACWY meningococcal vaccine as a control.

This clone was recorded once. The V call is TRBV27, the J call TRBJ2-1; the D gene is possibly TRBD2 (5 bases). CDR3 length equals 15 residues. The V end was cut by 0 bases, the J end by 6 bases, with 12 bases between. CDR1 is MNHEY, CDR2 SMNVEV, per germline (reference sequence). The CDR3 DNA is TGTGCCAGCAGTTTATCGTACCAGGAGGTCAATGAGCAGTTCTTC. Its translation: CASSLSYQEVNEQFF.

V and J are TRBV9 and TRBJ2-2; possible D gene TRBD1, 6 bases. Germline-derived CDR1 and CDR2 are SGDLS and YYNGEE. The germline V and J ends were trimmed by 5 bases and 7 bases, with 12 bases remaining between them. The CDR3 spans 13 residues. The CDR3 loop is CASRATGNGELFF. The CDR3 DNA reads TGTGCCAGCAGAGCCACAGGGAACGGGGAGCTGTTTTTT.

The genes are TRBV4-3 and TRBJ2-1, with 11 bases fitting TRBD2. This CDR3 spans 17 amino acids. V was pared by 3 bases and J by 5 bases, with 9 bases of the junction left unmatched. Germline loops: CDR1 LGHNA, CDR2 YSLEER. The CDR3 nucleotides are TGCGCCAGCAGCCACTTATCGGGACTAGCGGTACACAATGAGCAGTTCTTC. Protein product: CASSHLSGLAVHNEQFF.

This chain joins TRBV27 and TRBJ1-5; possibly TRBD1 for D (6 bases). V was pared by 6 bases and J by 8 bases, with 17 bases between. Germline V gene data show CDR1 as MNHEY and CDR2 as SMNVEV (reference sequence). CDR3 length equals 14 residues. CDR3 DNA sequence: TGTGCCAGCAGCCTTTATGGGCCAGGGGAGCCCCAGCATTTT. It codes for CASSLYGPGEPQHF.